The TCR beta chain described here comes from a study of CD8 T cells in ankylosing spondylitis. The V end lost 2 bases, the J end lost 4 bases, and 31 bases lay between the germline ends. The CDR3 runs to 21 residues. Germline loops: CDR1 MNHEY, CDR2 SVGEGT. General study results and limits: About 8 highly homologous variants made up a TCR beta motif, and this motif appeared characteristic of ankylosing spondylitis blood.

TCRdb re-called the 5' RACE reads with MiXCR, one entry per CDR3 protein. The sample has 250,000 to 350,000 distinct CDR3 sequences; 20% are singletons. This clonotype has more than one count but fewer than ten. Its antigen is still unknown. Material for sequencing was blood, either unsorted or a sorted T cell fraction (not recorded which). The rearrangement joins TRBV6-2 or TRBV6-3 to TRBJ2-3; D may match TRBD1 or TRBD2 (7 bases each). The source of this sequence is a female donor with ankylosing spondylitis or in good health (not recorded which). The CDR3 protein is CASSYRVGGGAVFGSADTQYF. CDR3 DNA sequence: TGTGCCAGCAGTTACAGGGTGGGAGGGGGCGCCGTTTTTGGAAGCGCAGATACGCAGTATTTT.